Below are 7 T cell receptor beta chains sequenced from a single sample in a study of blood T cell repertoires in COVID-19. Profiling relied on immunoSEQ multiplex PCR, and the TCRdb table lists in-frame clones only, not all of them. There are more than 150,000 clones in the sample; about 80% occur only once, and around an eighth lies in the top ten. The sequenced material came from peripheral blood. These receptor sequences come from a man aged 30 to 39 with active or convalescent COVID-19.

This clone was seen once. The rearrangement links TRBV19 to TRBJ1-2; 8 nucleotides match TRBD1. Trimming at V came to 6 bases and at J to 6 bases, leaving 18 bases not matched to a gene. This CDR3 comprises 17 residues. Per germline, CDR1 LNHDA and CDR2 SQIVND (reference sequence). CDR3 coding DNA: TGTGCCAGTAGCCCGTCCTCCCGGACAGGGATTACCGATGGCTACACCTTC. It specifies CASSPSSRTGITDGYTF.

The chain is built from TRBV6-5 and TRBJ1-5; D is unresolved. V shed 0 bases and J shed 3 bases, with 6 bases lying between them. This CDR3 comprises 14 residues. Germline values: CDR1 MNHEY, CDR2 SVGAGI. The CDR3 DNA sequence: TGTGCCAGCAGTTACTCCCCTGTCAATCAGCCCCAGCATTTT. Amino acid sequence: CASSYSPVNQPQHF.

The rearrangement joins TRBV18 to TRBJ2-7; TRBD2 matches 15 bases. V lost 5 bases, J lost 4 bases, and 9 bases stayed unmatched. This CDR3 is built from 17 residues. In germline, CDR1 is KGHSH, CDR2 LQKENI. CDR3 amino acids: CASSTGLAGGYAYEQYF. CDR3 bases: TGTGCCAGCTCAACCGGACTAGCGGGAGGGTACGCTTACGAGCAGTACTTC.

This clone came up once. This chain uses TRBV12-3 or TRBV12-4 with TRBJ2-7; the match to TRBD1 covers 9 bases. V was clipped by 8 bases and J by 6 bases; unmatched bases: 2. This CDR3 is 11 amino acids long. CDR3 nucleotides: TGTGCCAGCGGACAGGGGCGCGAGCAGTACTTC. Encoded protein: CASGQGREQYF.

Here the CDR3 reads CASSKAGQYSNQPQHF. In nucleotides, the CDR3 is TGTGCCAGTAGTAAAGCGGGGCAATATAGCAATCAGCCCCAGCATTTT. This sequence joins TRBV19 and TRBJ1-5; TRBD1 might be the D (5 bases). The CDR3 has 16 amino acids. The germline V gene encodes CDR1 LNHDA and CDR2 SQIVND (reference sequence). V was cut by 4 bases and J by 0 bases, with 13 bases left in between.

The CDR3 here is CASSIASGGSPLHF. The DNA for the CDR3 is TGTGCCAGTAGTATAGCCTCAGGGGGGTCACCCCTCCACTTT. This sequence joins TRBV19 and TRBJ1-6, with 7 bases identical to TRBD1. The CDR3 has 14 residues. V trimming: 1 base; J trimming: 10 bases; junction bases outside the gene matches: 4. CDR1 is LNHDA, CDR2 SQIVND, per germline (reference sequence).

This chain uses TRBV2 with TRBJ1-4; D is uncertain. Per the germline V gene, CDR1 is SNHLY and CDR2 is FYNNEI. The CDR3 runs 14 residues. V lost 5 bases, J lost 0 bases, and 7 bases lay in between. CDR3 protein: CASSLITTNEKLFF. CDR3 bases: TGTGCCAGCAGTTTAATAACAACTAATGAAAAACTGTTTTTT.